This T cell receptor (beta chain) was recorded in a study of regulatory T cells in long-lasting Graves disease. Findings of the study overall: Thyroid tissue was not sampled; only peripheral blood was.

This clonotype came up many times. The antigen remains undetermined. iRepertoire HTBI primers and Arm-PCR of CDR3 regions built TCR beta libraries. Each CDR3 protein gets one entry after TCRdb re-called the multiplex PCR reads with MiXCR. The table has roughly 490,000 distinct CDR3 sequences, about 20% seen once. Time point indicated: persistent/refractory GD, antithyroid drugs over 5 years with positive TRAb. The TCR library was prepared using RNA isolated from PBMCs. This sequence was found in a female donor with Graves disease. The sequences come from peripheral blood mononuclear cells (PBMCs), collected when the disease was refractory, from a patient treated with antithyroid drugs.

In DNA, the CDR3 is TGTGCCAGCAGTTCTGGACGAAGACCGTACGAGCAGTACTTC. It specifies CASSSGRRPYEQYF. The genes are TRBV28 and TRBJ2-7, with D uncertain. CDR3 size: 14 residues. V lost 4 bases, J lost 4 bases, and 14 bases lay in between. The germline V gene encodes CDR1 MDHEN and CDR2 SYDVKM.